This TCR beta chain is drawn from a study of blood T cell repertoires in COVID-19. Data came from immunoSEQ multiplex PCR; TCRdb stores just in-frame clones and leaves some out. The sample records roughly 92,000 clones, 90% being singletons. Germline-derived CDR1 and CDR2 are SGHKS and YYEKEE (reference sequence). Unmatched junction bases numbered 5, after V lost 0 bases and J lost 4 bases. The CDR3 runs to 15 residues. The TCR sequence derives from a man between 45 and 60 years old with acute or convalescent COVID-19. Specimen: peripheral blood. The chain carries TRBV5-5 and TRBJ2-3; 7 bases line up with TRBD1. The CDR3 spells CASSLGQGRADTQYF. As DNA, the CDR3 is TGTGCCAGCAGCTTGGGACAGGGAAGGGCAGATACGCAGTATTTT.